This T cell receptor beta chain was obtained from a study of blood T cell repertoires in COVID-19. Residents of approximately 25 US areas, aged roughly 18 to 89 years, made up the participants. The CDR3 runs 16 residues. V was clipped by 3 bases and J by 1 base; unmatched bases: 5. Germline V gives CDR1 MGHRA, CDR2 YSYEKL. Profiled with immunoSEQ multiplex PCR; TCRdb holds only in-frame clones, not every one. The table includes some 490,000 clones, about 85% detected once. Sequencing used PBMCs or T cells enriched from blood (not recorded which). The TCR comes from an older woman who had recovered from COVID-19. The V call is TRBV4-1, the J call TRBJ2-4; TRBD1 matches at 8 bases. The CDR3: CASSHATGVAKNIQYF. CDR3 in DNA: TGCGCCAGCAGCCACGCGACAGGGGTGGCCAAAAACATTCAGTACTTC.